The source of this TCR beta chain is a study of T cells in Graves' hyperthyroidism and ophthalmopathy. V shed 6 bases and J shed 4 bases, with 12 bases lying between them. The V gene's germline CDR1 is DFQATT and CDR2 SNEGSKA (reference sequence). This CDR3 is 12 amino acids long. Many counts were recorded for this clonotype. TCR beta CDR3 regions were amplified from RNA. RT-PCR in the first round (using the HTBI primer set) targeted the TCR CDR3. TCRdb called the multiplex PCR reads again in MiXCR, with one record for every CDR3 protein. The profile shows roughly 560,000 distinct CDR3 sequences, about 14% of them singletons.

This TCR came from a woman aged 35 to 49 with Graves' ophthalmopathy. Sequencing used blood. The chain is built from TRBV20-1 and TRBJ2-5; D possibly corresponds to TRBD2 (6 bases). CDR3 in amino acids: CSAPVEGETQYF. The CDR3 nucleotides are TGCAGTGCCCCCGTGGAGGGAGAGACCCAGTACTTC.